The present entry profiles one T cell receptor (beta chain) with its context. These data are taken from a study of blood T cell repertoires in COVID-19. Study-level background: The origin of the acute and convalescent COVID-19 samples was the United States, Italy and Spain. T cells, B-cell-depleted T cells, or PBMCs supplied cDNA or gDNA.

The Seattle site enrolled patients during active infection and followed them longitudinally. Original processing notes: Counts of nucleated cells, estimated from reference gene primer amplification, were obtained. Profiled with immunoSEQ multiplex PCR; TCRdb holds only in-frame clones, not every one. The V and J calls and clone size are taken from that table; D and trimming were inferred from the DNA. The sample holds 200,000 to 250,000 clones, 86% seen once. With V trimmed by 5 bases and J by 2 bases, 6 bases remained unmatched. This CDR3 spans 16 amino acids. Germline V gene lookup returns CDR1 MNHEY and CDR2 SVGEGT.

This TCR was recovered from a woman aged 50 to 65 with COVID-19, enrolled during active disease. The chain joins TRBV6-2 or TRBV6-3 to TRBJ2-3, with 11 bases lining up with TRBD2. The sequencing sample was made of peripheral blood. The CDR3 loop reads CASSLLAGDPTDTQYF. The CDR3, as DNA: TGTGCCAGCAGTCTACTAGCGGGGGACCCCACAGATACGCAGTATTTT.